The source of this TCR beta chain is a study of cytotoxic CD8 clonotypes in ibrutinib-treated CLL (dated by TCRdb to the early 2020s). Context from the whole study: The cohort had about a dozen relapsed/refractory and roughly 15 treatment-naive patients; approximately 18 were IGHV unmutated. Patients were still on ibrutinib when every remission and progressive disease sample was collected. On average, each sample yielded 255,043 productive templates and about 95,000 productive rearrangements. Of the approximately 86 participants in the trial, approximately 25 had longitudinal samples available. The response samples were drawn at a median of approximately 12 months into treatment, with a range of roughly 6 to 40 months. Responses were partial in approximately 24 patients and complete in 2; after median about 68 months follow-up, 14 stayed in remission and some twelve progressed. Cryopreserved peripheral blood mononuclear cells were obtained before treatment, at response, and at either sustained remission or disease progression. The research as a whole found: Baseline clonality was found to be higher than that of age-matched healthy donors and was strongly correlated with circulating CD8+ T-cell counts. Lymph node repertoires were not examined, and the timing of sampling was not matched between patients in sustained remission and those whose disease progressed. At ibrutinib response clonality went up, during sustained remission it held steady, and at progression it dropped back toward baseline. Public clonotypes were rare and either shrank or stayed stable during treatment, and the rise in clonality at ibrutinib response reflected expansion of private clonotypes.

Each clonotype received, on average, approximately 9.9x coverage in deep resolution sequencing performed on a MiSeq, where the target depth lay between 1 in 1 million and 1 in 200,000 T cells. TCR beta libraries were generated with the immunoSEQ hsTCRB Kit. Regarding the original processing steps: ImmunoSEQ Data Assistant and ImmunoSEQ Analyzer were used for data analysis, and V, D and J genes were assigned according to IMGT definitions. Clonality, with values ranging from 0 to 1, was calculated as one minus the normalized Shannon entropy of productive rearrangement frequencies. Only overrepresented clonotypes making up at least 0.05% of the repertoire of each patient were included in the public clonotype analysis. Roughly 13 age-matched healthy donor repertoires from immuneACCESS served as clonality controls. TCRdb mirrors the immuneACCESS table, restricted to in-frame sequences. Some clones are absent from its copies; in checked studies, under half trace to an unresolved V gene, and the reason for the others is unknown. That table gives V, J and clone size, and the DNA gave D and trimming. Counted in this sample were about 140,000 clones; approximately 77% of them appeared once. The ten largest account for about 29% of the sample.

A note on this clone: No antigen is known for it. There are no base qualities to consult, and no much larger clone falls within one base.

This sample's time point label indicates: approximately eleven months on ibrutinib. For TCR beta library preparation, roughly 2.2 micrograms of genomic DNA was extracted from cryopreserved PBMCs. Longitudinal blood samples from CLL patients receiving ibrutinib monotherapy were subjected to high-throughput TCR beta sequencing. The patients were enrolled in a single-center, open-label phase 2 trial of ibrutinib monotherapy. Ends trimmed: V by 7 bases, J by 7 bases; bases unmatched to a gene: 10. Sequences MNHNS (CDR1) and SASEGT (CDR2) are obtained from the germline V gene. The CDR3 numbers 15 residues from cysteine through phenylalanine. Only the CDR3 part of the read is kept: 45 bases, read in frame from the first base.

The sequences come from PBMCs, collected after 12 months of ibrutinib treatment. The chain is assembled from TRBV6-1 and TRBJ2-1, with 10 bases in between that match TRBD2. The source is a human donor with chronic lymphocytic leukemia. The CDR3 protein sequence reads: CASTLPASGSNEQFF. The sequenced DNA is TGTGCCAGCACCCTCCCGGCTAGCGGGAGTAATGAGCAGTTCTTC.